This entry lists 23 T cell receptor beta chains sequenced from one sample in a study of cytomegalovirus exposure and HLA in healthy donors. The study ran its PCR with 60 Vbeta and 13 Jbeta primers. Data came from immunoSEQ multiplex PCR; TCRdb stores just in-frame clones and leaves some out. Among 150,000 or so clones, about 84% were seen once, and the ten largest hold 2.4%. Sequencing was carried out using PBMCs. The receptors come from a man in his fifties or sixties in good health and CMV-seronegative.

The chain combines TRBV5-4 with TRBJ2-7, with 7 bases identical to TRBD1. This CDR3 has 13 residues. V gave up 1 base and J gave up 6 bases; unmatched junction bases: 4. In germline, CDR1 is SGHNT, CDR2 YYREEE (reference sequence). The CDR3 nucleotides are TGTGCCAGCAGCTTGTACAGGGGTGGCGAGCAGTACTTC. Translating gives CASSLYRGGEQYF.

The chain is built from TRBV18 and TRBJ1-1; no clear D. Looked up from germline, CDR1 is KGHSH and CDR2 is LQKENI. Trimming removed 3 bases at V and 8 bases at J, with 10 bases between. The CDR3 spans 12 residues. CDR3 sequence reads: CASSPGRLEAFF. The CDR3 bases are TGTGCCAGCTCACCGGGGAGGTTAGAAGCTTTCTTT.

The chain carries TRBV6-6 and TRBJ2-7; 7 bases agree with TRBD2. Germline lookup yields CDR1 MNHNY and CDR2 SVGAGI (reference sequence). The CDR3 is 16 residues long. Trimming removed 0 bases from V and 2 bases from J; junction bases left unmatched: 7. CDR3 bases: TGTGCCAGCAGTTACTCGGGAGGGACTACACCCTACGAGCAGTACTTC. Translation: CASSYSGGTTPYEQYF.

The chain couples TRBV10-1 to TRBJ2-1; D possibly corresponds to TRBD1 (5 bases). The CDR3 extends over 13 amino acids. Trimming took off 3 bases at V and 6 bases at J, with 9 bases between the two ends. The germline V gene encodes CDR1 WNHNN and CDR2 SYGVQD (reference sequence). DNA of the CDR3: TGCGCCAGCAGTGATGGGGCTCTCAATGAGCAGTTCTTC. Amino acids: CASSDGALNEQFF.

The CDR3 reads CASIRGGPAGNTIYF. The CDR3 nucleotides are TGTGCCAGCATCCGGGGGGGTCCAGCTGGAAACACCATATATTTT. This chain uses TRBV5-6 with TRBJ1-3; possibly TRBD1 for D (5 bases). CDR3 length: 15 residues. Deletions cut 6 bases from V and 2 bases from J, with 15 bases between. Per germline, CDR1 SGHDT and CDR2 YYEEEE.

The chain joins TRBV30 to TRBJ1-6, with D possibly matching TRBD1 (6 bases). The CDR3 spans 15 residues. V was pared by 5 bases and J by 10 bases, with 21 bases between. Looked up from germline, CDR1 is GTSNPN and CDR2 is SVGIG (reference sequence). CDR3 nucleotides: TGTGCCTGGGGTAATCCGGGACATTATGGATCACCCCTCCACTTT. Protein sequence: CAWGNPGHYGSPLHF.

V gene TRBV30 combines with J gene TRBJ1-6; D possibly corresponds to TRBD1 (6 bases). Looked up from germline, CDR1 is GTSNPN and CDR2 is SVGIG (reference sequence). V lost 3 bases to trimming and J lost 7 bases, with 16 bases between them. CDR3 length: 15 amino acids. CDR3 loop: CAWRLPTGLNSPLHF. CDR3 in DNA: TGTGCCTGGAGACTCCCGACAGGCCTCAATTCACCCCTCCACTTT.

J is TRBJ2-6 and V is TRBV5-1; 8 bases are a match to TRBD1. CDR1 is SGHRS, CDR2 YFSETQ, per germline. Losses at the gene ends were 2 bases for V and 0 bases for J; bases not matched to a gene: 7. The CDR3 spans 18 residues. DNA of the CDR3: TGCGCCAGCAGCTTAGAAGACAGGGGAAGCTCTGGGGCCAACGTCCTGACTTTC. This encodes CASSLEDRGSSGANVLTF. Variable domain in full (rest from reference TRBV5-1 and TRBJ2-6): KAGVTQTPRYLIKTRGQQVTLSCSPISGHRSVSWYQQTPGQGLQFLFEYFSETQRNKGNFPGRFSGRQFSNSRSEMNVSTLELGDSALYLCASSLEDRGSSGANVLTFGAGSRLTVL.

J is TRBJ2-2 and V is TRBV28; 10 bases agree with TRBD1. Trimming cost V 6 bases and J 4 bases; bases outside gene matches: 5. Germline-derived CDR1 and CDR2 are MDHEN and SYDVKM. The CDR3 runs 15 residues. DNA for the CDR3: TGTGCCAGCAGACGGGACAGGGGACGCACCGGGGAGCTGTTTTTT. Protein sequence: CASRRDRGRTGELFF.

This chain links TRBV6-6 with TRBJ1-5; D is unclear. Germline V gene sequence: CDR1 MNHNY, CDR2 SVGAGI (reference sequence). Trimming pared 4 bases from V and 0 bases from J, leaving 7 bases between. The CDR3 is 14 amino acids. CDR3 nucleotides: TGTGCCAGCAGTTCGACACATAGCAATCAGCCCCAGCATTTT. Amino acid sequence: CASSSTHSNQPQHF.

The chain employs TRBV6-5 and TRBJ1-1; TRBD1 agrees at 11 bases. In germline, CDR1 is MNHEY, CDR2 SVGAGI. V dropped 4 bases and J dropped 3; count of bases not matched to a gene: 4. CDR3 length: 15 amino acids. The CDR3 here is CASSSGTGGYTEAFF. CDR3 bases: TGTGCCAGCAGTTCGGGGACAGGGGGTTACACTGAAGCTTTCTTT.

The genes are TRBV30 and TRBJ2-7; possibly TRBD2 for D (5 bases). The CDR3 is 11 amino acids. V lost 3 bases to trimming and J lost 6 bases, with 9 bases between them. In germline, CDR1 is GTSNPN, CDR2 SVGIG (reference sequence). This CDR3 is CAWRGSAEQYF. The CDR3 nucleotides are TGTGCCTGGAGGGGGAGTGCCGAGCAGTACTTC.

The chain joins TRBV28 to TRBJ2-3, with D unclear. Germline V gives CDR1 MDHEN, CDR2 SYDVKM. V lost 6 bases, J lost 3 bases, and 10 bases lay in between. There are 13 residues in the CDR3. Here the CDR3 reads CASSLVDTDTQYF. The CDR3, as DNA: TGTGCCAGCAGCCTTGTAGATACAGATACGCAGTATTTT.

This chain links TRBV7-8 with TRBJ1-4; maybe TRBD1 (5 bases). Germline lookup yields CDR1 SGHVS and CDR2 FQNEAQ. The CDR3 spans 13 residues. The V and J ends lost 3 bases and 7 bases respectively, with 9 bases between them. CDR3 protein: CASSLGGAEKLFF. The CDR3 nucleotides read TGTGCCAGCAGCTTGGGGGGAGCTGAAAAACTGTTTTTT.

The rearrangement links TRBV18 to TRBJ1-1, with 9 bases identical to TRBD1. The CDR3 spans 17 residues. The germline V gene has CDR1 KGHSH and CDR2 LQKENI. V trimming: 4 bases; J trimming: 5 bases; junction bases outside the gene matches: 14. The CDR3 spells CASSLTSQGQGGTEAFF. The CDR3 DNA is TGTGCCAGCTCACTTACGTCCCAGGGACAGGGCGGGACTGAAGCTTTCTTT.

Concerning this clone: The sample carries other DNA sequences with the same CDR3. The V and J genes are TRBV7-9 and TRBJ2-7; 9 bases are a match to TRBD1. CDR3 length equals 14 residues. Germline trimming cut 4 bases from V and 4 bases from J; bases unmatched to any gene: 5. The germline V gene encodes CDR1 SEHNR and CDR2 FQNEAQ (reference sequence). The CDR3 nucleotides are TGTGCCAGCAGCTCAGGGACAGGGTCGTACGAGCAGTACTTC. Translating it yields CASSSGTGSYEQYF.

The gene calls are TRBV5-4 and TRBJ2-2; D call uncertain. V was clipped by 2 bases and J by 3 bases, with 8 bases between them. Germline CDR1 SGHNT, CDR2 YYREEE (reference sequence). The CDR3 totals 14 residues. CDR3 sequence reads: CASSLPTHTGELFF. CDR3 nucleotide sequence: TGTGCCAGCAGCTTACCGACACACACCGGGGAGCTGTTTTTT.

Turning to this clone: The same CDR3 arises from other DNA sequences in this sample as well. The chain employs TRBV6-6 and TRBJ1-4; D is uncertain. The germline V gene encodes CDR1 MNHNY and CDR2 SVGAGI (reference sequence). The CDR3 has 15 amino acids. V gave up 2 bases and J gave up 6 bases, with 13 bases separating them. The CDR3 spells CASSYVASGDEKLFF. Here the CDR3 DNA reads TGTGCCAGCAGTTACGTGGCCAGCGGAGATGAAAAACTGTTTTTT.

The chain recombines TRBV28 with TRBJ1-5; tentative D call: TRBD1 (6 bases). Trimming left V 8 bases short and J 7 bases short, with 15 bases between. Germline V gives CDR1 MDHEN, CDR2 SYDVKM. The CDR3 is made up of 13 amino acids. CDR3 amino acids: CASWNRVGQPQHF. As DNA, the CDR3 is TGTGCCAGCTGGAACAGGGTGGGGCAGCCCCAGCATTTT.

The J gene is TRBJ1-2, the V gene TRBV25-1; 8 bases are a match to TRBD1. The CDR3 sequence is 15 residues long. Germline loops: CDR1 MGHDK, CDR2 SYGVNS. The V and J ends lost 2 bases and 6 bases, in that order; junction bases with no gene match: 8. The CDR3 nucleotides read TGTGCCAGCAGTGAACAAGGACAGGGAATAGATGGCTACACCTTC. It is translated as CASSEQGQGIDGYTF.

The chain recombines TRBV30 with TRBJ1-1, with a tentative D call TRBD1 (5 bases). V lost 3 bases to trimming and J lost 1 base, with 12 bases between them. This CDR3 spans 14 amino acids. Germline lookup yields CDR1 GTSNPN and CDR2 SVGIG (reference sequence). The CDR3 DNA reads TGTGCCTGGAGGGGGCCCAGGACGAACACTGAAGCTTTCTTT. Amino acids: CAWRGPRTNTEAFF. Variable domain in full (rest from reference TRBV30 and TRBJ1-1): SQTIHQWPATLVQPVGSPLSLECTVEGTSNPNLYWYRQAAGRGLQLLFYSVGIGQISSEVPQNLSASRPQDRQFILSSKKLLLSDSGFYLCAWRGPRTNTEAFFGQGTRLTVV.

DNA for the CDR3: TGTGCCAGCAGCGTGGACAGGGGGATCTCTGGAAACACCATATATTTT. Protein: CASSVDRGISGNTIYF. The chain couples TRBV2 to TRBJ1-3, with 10 bases identical to TRBD1. CDR3 size: 16 residues. The trim removed 6 bases at V and 0 bases at J, leaving 5 bases unmatched. CDR1 and CDR2 (germline): SNHLY, FYNNEI.

The chain couples TRBV15 to TRBJ1-1, with TRBD1 as a possible D gene (6 bases). Trimming took 5 bases from V and 4 from J, leaving 11 bases between them. CDR3 length equals 13 residues. Per germline, CDR1 LNHNV and CDR2 YYDKDF (reference sequence). The CDR3 DNA reads as TGTGCCACCAGCCCAGGGGAAAGCACTGAAGCTTTCTTT. This sequence encodes CATSPGESTEAFF.